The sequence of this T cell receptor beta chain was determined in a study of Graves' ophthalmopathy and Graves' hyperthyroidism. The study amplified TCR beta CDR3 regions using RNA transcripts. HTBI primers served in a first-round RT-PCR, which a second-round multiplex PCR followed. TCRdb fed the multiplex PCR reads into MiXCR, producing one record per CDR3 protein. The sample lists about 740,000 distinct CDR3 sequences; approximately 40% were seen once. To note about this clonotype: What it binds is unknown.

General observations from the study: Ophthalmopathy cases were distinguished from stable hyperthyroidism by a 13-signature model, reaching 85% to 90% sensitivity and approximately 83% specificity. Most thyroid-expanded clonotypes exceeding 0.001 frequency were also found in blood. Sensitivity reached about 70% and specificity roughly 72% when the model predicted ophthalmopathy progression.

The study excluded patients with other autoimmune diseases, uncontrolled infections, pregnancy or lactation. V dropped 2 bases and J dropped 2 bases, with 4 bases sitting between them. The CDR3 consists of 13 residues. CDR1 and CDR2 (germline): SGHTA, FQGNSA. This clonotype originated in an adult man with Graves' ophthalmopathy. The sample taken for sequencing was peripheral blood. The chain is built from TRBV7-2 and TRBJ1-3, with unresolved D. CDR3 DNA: TGTGCCAGCAGCTTATTCACTGGAAACACCATATATTTT. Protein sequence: CASSLFTGNTIYF.